The 24 T cell receptor beta chains below were found in one sample sequenced in a study of tumor-infiltrating lymphocytes in primary liver carcinoma. Co-extraction of both nucleic acids (RNA and DNA) used roughly 20-33 mg of unsorted bulk tissue. Total RNA (around 500 ng) served as template for TCR beta cDNA synthesis primed by a constant-region primer. Library construction for TCR beta comprised three nested multiplex PCR rounds performed with slightly modified ARM-PCR. Forward primers for TRBV1-TRBV30 and a C-beta reverse primer served the first two PCR rounds, at about 10 cycles each. TCRdb itself ran the multiplex PCR reads through MiXCR, one entry per CDR3 protein. Altogether 95,000 to 100,000 distinct CDR3 sequences are present, more than 65% being singletons, with the ten largest covering 12%. The specimen was liver tumor tissue from sampling region 2. Specified subset: tumor region T2, inferior pole. The receptors here all came from a woman aged 60-75 years with primary liver carcinoma and hepatitis B virus infection.

As for this clonotype: This may stem from a read error, because a much larger clone lies one nucleotide away. The chain employs TRBV14 and TRBJ1-1; no firm D call. V was pared by 3 bases and J by 1 base, with 15 bases between. This CDR3 has 16 residues. CDR1 and CDR2 (germline): SGHDN, FVKESK. The CDR3 is CASSHRDDMANTEAFF. The DNA of the CDR3 is TGTGCCAGCAGCCATCGCGATGACATGGCGAACACTGAAGCTTTCTTT.

At least ten counts were recorded for this clonotype. The chain recombines TRBV4-1 with TRBJ1-5, with D unclear. The CDR3 loop spans 14 amino acids. The V gene's germline CDR1 is MGHRA and CDR2 YSYEKL. V was shortened by 5 bases and J by 6 bases, with 14 bases between the two germline ends. The CDR3 region has the DNA TGCGCCAGCAGCATAACCCCGATGGGTCAGCCCCAGCATTTT. Translating gives CASSITPMGQPQHF.

Notes on this clonotype: The CDR3 end shows no conserved phenylalanine or tryptophan, and so a read error is likely. The chain employs TRBV12-3 or TRBV12-4 and TRBJ1-6; TRBD1 matches 9 bases. The J segment lost 7 bases and the V segment lost 8 bases, leaving 9 bases of the junction unmatched. The CDR3 has 15 residues. CDR3 protein: CASGRRQGGNSPLHY. The CDR3 coding sequence is TGTGCCAGCGGTCGTCGACAGGGGGGAAATTCACCCCTCCACTAT.

The chain employs TRBV11-2 and TRBJ2-7, with a tentative D call TRBD1 (6 bases). Germline V CDR1 and CDR2: SGHAT, FQNNGV. The CDR3 runs to 14 residues. For the CDR3, the DNA is TGTGTCAGTAGCCTCCCTTCAGGGGCTAGCGAGCAGTACTTC. This gives the protein CVSSLPSGASEQYF.

With regard to this clonotype: This could be a read error, since a much larger clone is one nucleotide away. V gene TRBV5-1 combines with J gene TRBJ1-1, with D possibly being TRBD1 (6 bases). There are 15 residues in the CDR3. Looked up from germline, CDR1 is SGHRS and CDR2 is YFSETQ. The CDR3 region has the DNA TGCGCCAGCAGCTTGGGGGACACAAGTCACACTGAAGCTTCCTTT. Translating gives CASSLGDTSHTEASF.

This clonotype was seen more than once but under ten times. The rearrangement joins TRBV30 to TRBJ2-3, with no clear D. Looked up from germline, CDR1 is GTSNPN and CDR2 is SVGIG (reference sequence). CDR3 length: 10 amino acids. V was clipped by 6 bases and J by 5 bases, with 6 bases between them. CDR3 protein: CACLKDTQYF. The CDR3 nucleotides read TGTGCCTGCCTCAAAGATACGCAGTATTTT.

The CDR3 region has the DNA TGTGCCAGCAGCCCAACCCCTGCGGTCCTCCCCGGGGCGGGCTATGGCTACACCTTC. Protein sequence: CASSPTPAVLPGAGYGYTF. The chain employs TRBV7-3 and TRBJ1-2; D possibly corresponds to TRBD1 (5 bases). Germline lookup yields CDR1 SGHTA and CDR2 FQGTGA. The CDR3 is 19 amino acids. V was trimmed by 5 bases and J by 4 bases, leaving 29 bases between them.

Comments on this clonotype: The CDR3 ends on some other residue instead of the conserved phenylalanine or tryptophan, so this is likely a read error. V is TRBV11-3 and J is TRBJ2-3; D possibly corresponds to TRBD2 (5 bases). This CDR3 contains 14 residues. Germline loops: CDR1 SGHNT, CDR2 YENEEA. For the CDR3, the DNA is TGTGCTAGCAGCTTCAGGACTGGCACAGATACGCAGTATATT. Its translation: CASSFRTGTDTQYI.

Concerning this clonotype itself: Its ends do not fully match the called genes, so a read error is possible. This chain links TRBV12-3 or TRBV12-4 with TRBJ2-3, with D maybe TRBD1 (6 bases). This CDR3 has 15 residues. CDR3 sequence reads: CASGRGQISTDTQYF. Written as DNA, the CDR3 is TGTGCCAGCGGCCGCGGACAGATTAGCACAGACACGCAGTATTTT.

With regard to this clonotype: Here the CDR3 omits its conserved ending phenylalanine or tryptophan, so a read error is the likely source. The rearrangement links TRBV11-2 to TRBJ1-6; D is undetermined. Deletions cut 0 bases from V and 10 bases from J, with 13 bases between. Germline CDR1 is SGHAT and CDR2 is FQNNGV. There are 15 residues in the CDR3. CDR3 sequence reads: CASSLEVSAISPLHL. CDR3 sequence (DNA): TGTGCCAGCAGCTTAGAGGTGTCAGCTATCTCACCCCTCCACCTT.

A remark on this clonotype: Germline and junction disagree at one end, which may indicate a read error. The rearrangement links TRBV20-1 to TRBJ1-5; 7 bases are a match to TRBD1. CDR3 length: 14 residues. Germline assignment: CDR1 DFQATT and CDR2 SNEGSKA (reference sequence). CDR3 nucleotide sequence: TGCAGTGCTAGGTACAGGGGTAGCAATGAGCCCCAGCATTTT. It encodes CSARYRGSNEPQHF.

This clonotype showed up just a few times. CDR3 DNA sequence: TGTGCCTGGAAAGGGGGGGCCTCGGCAGTACGCGTGAACACTGAAGCTTTCTTT. Translation: CAWKGGASAVRVNTEAFF. The chain has TRBV30 and TRBJ1-1, with D tentatively TRBD1 (6 bases). Germline values: CDR1 GTSNPN, CDR2 SVGIG (reference sequence). The CDR3 totals 18 residues. V lost 4 bases to trimming and J lost 0 bases, with 24 bases between them.

About this clonotype itself: The conserved phenylalanine or tryptophan is not found at the CDR3 terminus, so this likely reflects a read error. The rearrangement links TRBV4-1 to TRBJ1-2; D gene unclear. The CDR3 length is 17 residues. Germline-derived CDR1 and CDR2 are MGHRA and YSYEKL. Trimming took 6 bases from V and 9 from J, leaving 29 bases between them. The CDR3, as DNA: TGCGCCAGCAGTCAGTTGCGGTTGGTCCTAGTCGTGGGGAGCTACACCTTG. This sequence encodes CASSQLRLVLVVGSYTL.

This chain uses TRBV5-1 with TRBJ2-2, with a weak D call TRBD1 (5 bases). With 4 bases removed from V and 8 bases from J, the gap between germline ends came to 15 bases. The CDR3 totals 14 residues. Germline-derived CDR1 and CDR2 are SGHRS and YFSETQ. CDR3 residues: CASSETNRPGELFF. The CDR3 DNA reads TGCGCCAGCAGCGAGACGAACAGGCCTGGGGAGCTGTTTTTT.

Ten or more counts support this clonotype. The CDR3 region is CASSDRAGRRKNIQYF. DNA for the CDR3: TGTGCCAGCAGTGATAGGGCTGGGCGTAGGAAAAACATTCAGTACTTC. The chain combines TRBV6-1 with TRBJ2-4; D uncertain. Trimming pared 3 bases from V and 4 bases from J, leaving 16 bases between. The length of the CDR3 is 16 residues. Germline CDR1 and CDR2: MNHNS and SASEGT.

This chain uses TRBV6-4 with TRBJ2-2, with D maybe TRBD1 (5 bases). V was trimmed by 6 bases and J by 4 bases, leaving 15 bases between them. The CDR3 consists of 15 residues. Per germline, CDR1 MRHNA and CDR2 SNTAGT. The CDR3 spells CASSGRDGVTGELFF. The DNA of the CDR3 is TGTGCCAGCAGCGGCAGGGATGGTGTCACCGGGGAGCTGTTTTTT.

The chain links TRBV27 to TRBJ1-1, with a weak D call TRBD1 (5 bases). The CDR3 runs to 13 residues. V shed 1 base and J shed 5 bases, with 8 bases lying between them. Germline CDR1 MNHEY, CDR2 SMNVEV (reference sequence). CDR3 loop: CASSLYRKTEAFF. The CDR3 DNA is TGTGCCAGCAGTTTATACAGGAAGACTGAAGCTTTCTTT.

This clonotype was counted many times. The chain couples TRBV4-1 to TRBJ2-1, with TRBD2 identical over 10 bases. Germline CDR1 MGHRA, CDR2 YSYEKL. With V trimmed by 3 bases and J by 2 bases, 7 bases remained unmatched. The CDR3 loop spans 17 amino acids. CDR3 sequence reads: CASSHTGLAETYNEQFF. DNA for the CDR3: TGCGCCAGCAGCCATACAGGACTAGCGGAAACCTACAATGAGCAGTTCTTC.

Worth noting for this clonotype: A much larger clone differs by one base, so this may be a read error. The chain carries TRBV25-1 and TRBJ2-6; D unclear. The CDR3 is made up of 14 amino acids. Germline V gene data show CDR1 as MGHDK and CDR2 as SYGVNS. CDR3 in amino acids: CANSDPTGANVLTF. CDR3 bases: TGTGCCAACAGTGACCCGACTGGGGCCAACGTCCTGACTTTC.

The chain recombines TRBV28 with TRBJ2-7, with a weak D call TRBD2 (6 bases). Trimming pared 9 bases from V and 2 bases from J, leaving 20 bases between. Germline CDR1 reads MDHEN; CDR2 reads SYDVKM. This CDR3 region has 15 residues. CDR3 loop: CASTPNSGPTYEQYF. CDR3 DNA: TGTGCCAGTACTCCGAATAGCGGCCCCACCTACGAGCAGTACTTC.

Worth noting for this clonotype: A much larger clone is a single base away; this may be a read error. The conserved closing phenylalanine or tryptophan is absent in this CDR3, likely reflecting a read error. The J gene is TRBJ2-5, the V gene TRBV6-6; D possibly corresponds to TRBD1 (5 bases). The CDR3 has 15 residues. V shed 6 bases and J shed 7 bases, with 21 bases lying between them. The germline gives CDR1 MNHNY, CDR2 SVGAGI (reference sequence). CDR3 bases: TGTGCCAGCAGCCTGGACACCAGATTGCTGGGGACCCAGTACCTC. The encoded protein is CASSLDTRLLGTQYL.

The chain joins TRBV6-6 to TRBJ2-7; 7 nucleotides match TRBD2. J was trimmed by 3 bases and V by 6 bases; bases with no gene match: 11. The CDR3 length is 15 residues. From germline, CDR1 is MNHNY and CDR2 SVGAGI (reference sequence). The CDR3 loop is CASRGVLAEDYEQYF. The CDR3 bases are TGTGCCAGCAGGGGGGTGCTAGCGGAGGACTACGAGCAGTACTTC.

This clonotype has a count of ten or more. This sequence joins TRBV5-1 and TRBJ2-7, with D possibly TRBD1 on 5 matching bases. V was clipped by 2 bases and J by 5 bases, with 17 bases between them. The length of the CDR3 is 15 residues. Germline V lookup: CDR1 SGHRS, CDR2 YFSETQ. The CDR3 bases are TGCGCCAGCAGCTTCCTTGGGGCATCGGGTAACGAGCAGTACTTC. Residues: CASSFLGASGNEQYF.

This chain connects TRBV6-2 or TRBV6-3 to TRBJ2-7; a possible D gene is TRBD1 (5 bases). V lost 4 bases and J 13 bases, leaving 14 bases between the germline ends. Germline CDR1 is MNHEY and CDR2 is SVGEGT. The CDR3 extends over 11 amino acids. CDR3 amino acids: CASSSGVGHYF. The CDR3 DNA sequence: TGTGCCAGCAGTTCAGGAGTGGGGCACTACTTC.